This is a list of T cell receptor beta chains from one sample in a study of blood T cell repertoires in COVID-19. Profiling relied on immunoSEQ multiplex PCR, and the TCRdb table lists in-frame clones only, not all of them. The data contain about 100,000 clones, about 90% of them singletons. Input material: peripheral blood. The receptors were sampled from a man aged 25 to 45 in a cohort sampled during active COVID-19. Each CDR3 is given with its conserved first and last residue.

V gene: TRBV30
CDR3 protein: CAWSVLGQGSNEQFF

V gene: TRBV5-4
CDR3 protein: CASSSPDSFSYEQYF

V gene: TRBV7-2
CDR3 protein: CASTGGYYEQYF

V gene: TRBV24-1
CDR3 protein: CATSDPGGGDIETQYF

V gene: TRBV11-3
CDR3 protein: CASSRTTEETQYF

V gene: TRBV9
CDR3 protein: CASSVGNSGAFMDF

V gene: TRBV5-1
CDR3 protein: CASSPGQGVGYGYTF

V gene: TRBV25-1
CDR3 protein: CASSGGGPQHF

V gene: TRBV5-8
CDR3 protein: CASSVTGGPYEQYF

V gene: TRBV7-2
CDR3 protein: CASSLYEGGVYEQYF

V gene: TRBV28
CDR3 protein: CASGRTGSYEQYF

V gene: TRBV2
CDR3 protein: CASSSDRGTYNEQFF

V gene: TRBV6-5
CDR3 protein: CASRGQGASEKLFF

V gene: TRBV5-8
CDR3 protein: CASSMRGGGGSPLHF

V gene: TRBV6-1
CDR3 protein: CASSEVRGYTGANVLTF

V gene: TRBV3-1/TRBV3-2
CDR3 protein: CASSQDLVSAGENGYTF

V gene: TRBV18
CDR3 protein: CASSPPRTGSSYEQYF

V gene: TRBV7-3
CDR3 protein: CASSRYTDTQYF

V gene: TRBV18
CDR3 protein: CASSPGLAGGQFVNEQFF

V gene: TRBV12-3/TRBV12-4
CDR3 protein: CASSLGGEQYF

V gene: TRBV7-3
CDR3 protein: CASSSGREETQYF

V gene: TRBV10-3
CDR3 protein: CATAGTSGGEQYF

V gene: TRBV28
CDR3 protein: CASSFPQAGPNSPLHF

V gene: TRBV6-5
CDR3 protein: CASSKTGNYGYTF

V gene: TRBV10-1
CDR3 protein: CASSESLEGKNTGELFF

V gene: TRBV5-8
CDR3 protein: CASSLADRKNQPQHF